This T cell receptor beta chain was identified during a study of T cells in localized non-small cell lung cancer. Study-level results: Clonality of T cells reached its maximum in uninvolved adjacent lung, surpassing tumor. One tumor region alone was sequenced, and heterogeneity therefore remains possible. Longer overall survival accompanied higher blood T cell density. Adjacent lung exhibited a median of about 57 among the 100 most abundant tumor clones.

Repertoires were generated with immunoSEQ multiplex PCR, while TCRdb's copy carries only in-frame clones and drops some. The data contain more than 35,000 clones, more than 90% of them singletons. As concerns this clone: Its antigen remains unknown.

The CDR3 length is 11 residues. Per the germline V gene, CDR1 is MDHEN and CDR2 is SYDVKM. The V end was cut by 5 bases, the J end by 7 bases, with 8 bases between. The sample was peripheral blood, taken before any cancer treatment. The source of this sequence is a female donor older than 55 with stage I lung adenocarcinoma. The rearrangement links TRBV28 to TRBJ1-1; D not certain. The CDR3 sequence is CASSPGGEAFF. The CDR3 DNA is TGTGCCAGCAGTCCAGGCGGTGAAGCTTTCTTT.